These 28 T cell receptor beta chains were sequenced from one sample in a study of blood T cell repertoires in COVID-19 (dated by TCRdb to the early 2020s). To prepare the library, the immunoSEQ multiplex PCR assay was applied. TCRdb mirrors the immuneACCESS table, restricted to in-frame sequences. Some clones are absent from its copies; in checked studies, under half trace to an unresolved V gene, and the reason for the others is unknown. The sample table contains tens of thousands of clones; only one count was recorded for approximately 92% of them. Together, the top ten hold 4.9% of the sample. Specimen: peripheral blood. Receptors were obtained from a man aged 55 to 70 with active COVID-19.

The chain recombines TRBV18 with TRBJ2-5, with no clear D. The V gene lost 0 bases and the J gene lost 0 bases, with 2 bases spanning the gap. Germline loops: CDR1 KGHSH, CDR2 LQKENI. The CDR3 loop spans 13 amino acids. The CDR3 DNA reads TGTGCCAGCTCACCACCCAACCAAGAGACCCAGTACTTC. Translated, it gives CASSPPNQETQYF.

The chain carries TRBV7-9 and TRBJ1-2; TRBD1 might be the D (6 bases). V lost 5 bases, J lost 3 bases, and 16 bases lay in between. Germline CDR1 is SEHNR and CDR2 is FQNEAQ (reference sequence). The CDR3 covers 15 residues. CDR3: CASSVYRVPYYGYTF. Here the CDR3 DNA reads TGTGCCAGCAGCGTGTACAGGGTCCCCTACTATGGCTACACCTTC.

Regarding this clone: The same CDR3 is also encoded by other DNA sequences in this sample. The J gene is TRBJ1-5, the V gene TRBV28; D unresolved. Germline CDR1 reads MDHEN; CDR2 reads SYDVKM. The CDR3 consists of 12 residues. V shed 8 bases and J shed 2 bases, with 7 bases lying between them. In DNA, the CDR3 is TGTGCCAGCGGTTCAGGCAATCAGCCCCAGCATTTT. As protein: CASGSGNQPQHF.

The genes are TRBV24-1 and TRBJ1-2; 8 nucleotides line up with TRBD1. CDR3 length: 15 amino acids. CDR1 and CDR2 from the germline V gene are KGHDR and SFDVKD. V was pared by 4 bases and J by 0 bases, with 3 bases of the junction left unmatched. CDR3 DNA sequence: TGTGCCACCAGTGACCCGACAGGGGCTAACTATGGCTACACCTTC. This encodes CATSDPTGANYGYTF.

This clone has a handful of counts. The chain carries TRBV4-1 and TRBJ2-7, with 10 positions matching TRBD1. CDR1 is MGHRA, CDR2 YSYEKL, per germline. This CDR3 has 16 residues. After removal of 0 bases from V and 2 bases from J, the junction contained 4 bases not matched to a gene. The CDR3 reads CASSQDRGTGAYEQYF. The CDR3 DNA sequence: TGCGCCAGCAGCCAAGATAGAGGGACAGGGGCCTACGAGCAGTACTTC.

V gene TRBV4-3 combines with J gene TRBJ2-1; tentative D call: TRBD1 (5 bases). CDR1 is LGHNA, CDR2 YSLEER, per germline. The CDR3 has 17 residues. The V end lost 0 bases, the J end lost 0 bases, and 12 bases lay between the germline ends. CDR3 in amino acids: CASSQDRQGLSYNEQFF. For the CDR3, the DNA is TGCGCCAGCAGCCAAGATCGGCAGGGCCTCTCCTACAATGAGCAGTTCTTC.

The chain combines TRBV21-1 with TRBJ2-1; the table calls TRBD2, which could not be checked here. TRBV21-1 corresponds to a pseudogene. This CDR3 contains 15 residues. The CDR3 region has the DNA TGTGCCAGCACCCCACTAGCGGGAGTAATCGGGGAGCAGTTCTTC. Protein sequence: CASTPLAGVIGEQFF.

This sequence joins TRBV9 and TRBJ2-7; 8 bases are shared with TRBD2. Germline loops: CDR1 SGDLS, CDR2 YYNGEE. This CDR3 is built from 14 residues. V dropped 3 bases and J dropped 3; count of bases not matched to a gene: 5. The CDR3 bases are TGTGCCAGCAGCGGCGCGGGAGGAATCTACGAGCAGTACTTC. Encoded protein: CASSGAGGIYEQYF.

The J gene is TRBJ2-7, the V gene TRBV4-1, with D perhaps TRBD2 (6 bases). The germline V and J ends were trimmed by 1 base and 2 bases, with 12 bases remaining between them. Germline-derived CDR1 and CDR2 are MGHRA and YSYEKL. The CDR3 loop spans 15 amino acids. CDR3 sequence reads: CASSQAGVTTYEQYF. Here the CDR3 DNA reads TGCGCCAGCAGCCAAGCGGGGGTTACAACCTACGAGCAGTACTTC.

This clone appeared a few times. V usage is TRBV11-3 and J usage is TRBJ2-5; a possible D gene is TRBD2 (6 bases). V was cut by 4 bases and J by 4 bases, with 13 bases left in between. The germline gives CDR1 SGHNT, CDR2 YENEEA. This CDR3 has 14 residues. CDR3 region: CASSSPGRGETQYF. DNA of the CDR3: TGTGCCAGCAGCTCACCTGGGCGGGGAGAGACCCAGTACTTC.

This clone was detected once. The V and J genes are TRBV11-2 and TRBJ1-3; D remains unclear. CDR1 is SGHAT and CDR2 is FQNNGV in the germline V gene. Trimming stripped 5 bases from V and 2 bases from J, with 4 bases between. CDR3 length: 12 amino acids. CDR3 sequence: CASSAAGNTIYF. Here the CDR3 DNA reads TGTGCCAGCAGCGCAGCTGGAAACACCATATATTTT.

This clone came up once. The V call is TRBV10-3, the J call TRBJ2-1; TRBD1 matches at 7 bases. Per the germline V gene, CDR1 is ENHRY and CDR2 is SYGVKD. The length of the CDR3 is 13 residues. Unmatched junction bases numbered 4, after V lost 6 bases and J lost 5 bases. In nucleotides, the CDR3 is TGTGCCATCAGCTTGGACAGGAACAATGAGCAGTTCTTC. It codes for CAISLDRNNEQFF.

This chain connects TRBV4-1 to TRBJ1-2; TRBD1 matches 10 bases. Germline CDR1 is MGHRA and CDR2 is YSYEKL. The trim removed 2 bases at V and 5 bases at J, leaving 8 bases unmatched. The CDR3 length is 16 residues. In nucleotides, the CDR3 is TGCGCCAGCAGCCAAACACCGGGACAGGGGAGTTATGGCTACACCTTC. Encoded protein: CASSQTPGQGSYGYTF.

The chain uses TRBV6-2 or TRBV6-3 and TRBJ2-1; maybe TRBD2 (6 bases). Germline CDR1 and CDR2: MNHEY and SVGEGT. CDR3 length: 13 amino acids. V was pared by 2 bases and J by 7 bases, with 9 bases between. The CDR3 protein is CASSYGGKNEQFF. The CDR3, as DNA: TGTGCCAGCAGTTACGGAGGGAAGAATGAGCAGTTCTTC.

The table lists this clone with a few counts. The chain joins TRBV20-1 to TRBJ2-7; D uncertain. This CDR3 has 13 amino acids. The V and J ends lost 3 bases and 3 bases respectively, with 12 bases between them. The germline gives CDR1 DFQATT, CDR2 SNEGSKA (reference sequence). The DNA of the CDR3 is TGCAGTGCTAGTTATGGAGATGTCTACGAGCAGTACTTC. Its protein is CSASYGDVYEQYF.

The chain carries TRBV10-3 and TRBJ2-3; 10 nucleotides align to TRBD2. J was trimmed by 12 bases and V by 6 bases; bases with no gene match: 12. CDR1 is ENHRY and CDR2 is SYGVKD in the germline V gene. The CDR3 is 14 amino acids. The CDR3 is CAIRTTTGTSVQYF. The CDR3, as DNA: TGTGCCATCAGAACCACAACCGGGACTAGCGTTCAGTATTTT.

The chain joins TRBV27 to TRBJ1-5; D uncertain. V gave up 6 bases and J gave up 4 bases, with 13 bases separating them. CDR1 is MNHEY, CDR2 SMNVEV, per germline (reference sequence). The CDR3 is made up of 14 amino acids. The CDR3 DNA is TGTGCCAGCAGCAAGGCGGGATATAATCAGCCCCAGCATTTT. Translated, it gives CASSKAGYNQPQHF.

The chain has TRBV5-5 and TRBJ2-1, with a tentative D call TRBD1 (7 bases). The CDR3 runs to 12 residues. Germline V gene data show CDR1 as SGHKS and CDR2 as YYEKEE (reference sequence). V was clipped by 7 bases and J by 8 bases, with 13 bases between them. The DNA for the CDR3 is TGTGCCAGCGGGGGGACAGTACATGAGCAGTTCTTC. It codes for CASGGTVHEQFF.

The chain links TRBV18 to TRBJ1-5; no clear D. The germline V gene has CDR1 KGHSH and CDR2 LQKENI. V gave up 2 bases and J gave up 4 bases, with 9 bases separating them. The CDR3 length is 14 residues. For the CDR3, the DNA is TGTGCCAGCTCACCAACGCCGGGAAATCAGCCCCAGCATTTT. Translating gives CASSPTPGNQPQHF.

The sample holds one count of this clone. This chain connects TRBV5-1 to TRBJ1-4, with unresolved D. V was shortened by 0 bases and J by 3 bases, with 6 bases between the two germline ends. The CDR3 spans 14 residues. Germline-derived CDR1 and CDR2 are SGHRS and YFSETQ. This CDR3 is CASSLGGANEKLFF. The CDR3 region has the DNA TGCGCCAGCAGCTTGGGCGGGGCTAATGAAAAACTGTTTTTT. Together with reference TRBV5-1 and TRBJ1-4, the CDR3 gives the full variable domain: KAGVTQTPRYLIKTRGQQVTLSCSPISGHRSVSWYQQTPGQGLQFLFEYFSETQRNKGNFPGRFSGRQFSNSRSEMNVSTLELGDSALYLCASSLGGANEKLFFGSGTQLSVL.

The J gene is TRBJ1-2, the V gene TRBV6-6; 8 nucleotides align to TRBD1. This CDR3 comprises 15 residues. Germline V gene sequence: CDR1 MNHNY, CDR2 SVGAGI (reference sequence). V was clipped by 5 bases and J by 3 bases; unmatched bases: 8. The CDR3 here is CASSPPTGVDYGYTF. The CDR3 coding sequence is TGTGCCAGCAGTCCACCGACAGGGGTAGACTATGGCTACACCTTC.

This clone was seen only once. This sequence joins TRBV25-1 and TRBJ2-7, with 11 bases identical to TRBD1. V was clipped by 4 bases and J by 3 bases; unmatched bases: 5. Per the germline V gene, CDR1 is MGHDK and CDR2 is SYGVNS. The CDR3 has 15 residues. In DNA form, the CDR3 reads TGTGCCAGCAGTGCTCCCGGGACAGGGGGCTACGAGCAGTACTTC. Translated: CASSAPGTGGYEQYF.

This rearrangement joins TRBV7-2 to TRBJ2-1; 7 bases agree with TRBD1. Germline-derived CDR1 and CDR2 are SGHTA and FQGNSA. V lost 4 bases, J lost 1 base, and 7 bases stayed unmatched. The CDR3 length is 16 residues. In nucleotides, the CDR3 is TGTGCCAGCAGCTCGCGGCCGACAGGGTCCTACAATGAGCAGTTCTTC. Translated, it gives CASSSRPTGSYNEQFF.

The chain uses TRBV19 and TRBJ1-2; 11 bases agree with TRBD1. The germline CDR1 and CDR2 sequences are LNHDA and SQIVND (reference sequence). Trimming at V came to 5 bases and at J to 0 bases, leaving 8 bases not matched to a gene. CDR3 size: 17 residues. CDR3: CASSARTGGPSNYGYTF. CDR3 nucleotide sequence: TGTGCCAGTAGTGCCAGGACAGGGGGCCCTTCTAACTATGGCTACACCTTC.

V usage is TRBV5-1 and J usage is TRBJ2-5, with D possibly being TRBD1 (6 bases). V was pared by 5 bases and J by 3 bases, with 14 bases between. The CDR3 consists of 14 residues. The germline V gene encodes CDR1 SGHRS and CDR2 YFSETQ. CDR3 bases: TGCGCCAGCAGAAAGGACCCAGGGGAAGAGACCCAGTACTTC. Residues: CASRKDPGEETQYF. Using reference TRBV5-1 and TRBJ2-5 for the parts outside the CDR3, the full variable domain is KAGVTQTPRYLIKTRGQQVTLSCSPISGHRSVSWYQQTPGQGLQFLFEYFSETQRNKGNFPGRFSGRQFSNSRSEMNVSTLELGDSALYLCASRKDPGEETQYFGPGTRLLVL.

The gene calls are TRBV25-1 and TRBJ1-2; D is ambiguous. Germline loops: CDR1 MGHDK, CDR2 SYGVNS. The V and J ends lost 5 bases and 8 bases respectively, with 15 bases between them. CDR3 length: 13 residues. CDR3 nucleotides: TGTGCCAGCAGTCAACAGCAGACGAGCGGCTACACCTTC. Translated: CASSQQQTSGYTF.

The chain carries TRBV6-1 and TRBJ2-3; D unresolved. Trimming took off 3 bases at V and 3 bases at J, with 4 bases between the two ends. This CDR3 region has 12 residues. From germline, CDR1 is MNHNS and CDR2 SASEGT. Written as DNA, the CDR3 is TGTGCCAGCAGTGACCAGACAGATACGCAGTATTTT. It translates to CASSDQTDTQYF.

V is TRBV14 and J is TRBJ2-1, with D hard to call. The CDR3 extends over 15 amino acids. The V end was cut by 4 bases, the J end by 1 base, with 11 bases between. Germline V gene data show CDR1 as SGHDN and CDR2 as FVKESK. The chain's CDR3 is CASSPGLISYNEQFF. The CDR3 region has the DNA TGTGCCAGCAGCCCCGGTCTCATTTCCTACAATGAGCAGTTCTTC.